This T cell receptor beta chain was observed in a study of blood T cell repertoires in COVID-19. CDR1 and CDR2 from the germline V gene are SGHVS and FQNEAQ. Trimming cost V 5 bases and J 1 base, with 7 bases left between them. CDR3 length: 13 amino acids. The table came from immunoSEQ multiplex PCR; TCRdb's copy has only in-frame clones and leaves some out. The sample carries roughly 75,000 clones, approximately 85% recorded once. The chain combines TRBV7-8 with TRBJ2-3; D perhaps matches TRBD2 (5 bases). This clonotype originated in a man in his fifties or sixties with COVID-19, enrolled during active disease. The material sequenced was peripheral blood. The CDR3 DNA reads as TGTGCCAGCAGCAGAGGGCGCACAGATACGCAGTATTTT. Residues: CASSRGRTDTQYF.